This T cell receptor beta chain is from a study of cytomegalovirus exposure and HLA in healthy donors. Amplification used 60 Vbeta primers and 13 Jbeta primers. Here immunoSEQ multiplex PCR was the method, and the copy in TCRdb shows in-frame clones only, minus some. The data show 100,000 to 120,000 clones, over 75% seen once. The CDR3 is 14 residues long. The junction had 1 base not matched to a gene; V was cut back by 4 bases and J by 6 bases. CDR1 is SNHLY, CDR2 FYNNEI, per germline. The gene calls are TRBV2 and TRBJ2-2; 11 bases are a match to TRBD1. Sequenced material: PBMCs. The receptor comes from a woman in her thirties in good health and CMV-seropositive. CDR3 loop: CASSAGQGAGELFF. The CDR3 coding sequence is TGTGCCAGCAGTGCGGGACAGGGGGCCGGGGAGCTGTTTTTT. The full variable domain, rest sourced from reference TRBV2 and TRBJ2-2, is EPEVTQTPSHQVTQMGQEVILRCVPISNHLYFYWYRQILGQKVEFLVSFYNNEISEKSEIFDDQFSVERPDGSNFTLKIRSTKLEDSAMYFCASSAGQGAGELFFGEGSRLTVL.